The rows below give T cell receptor beta chains drawn from one sample of a study of shared clonotypes between healthy human individuals. The repertoire was sequenced with immunoSEQ multiplex PCR; TCRdb's copy has only in-frame clones and lacks some. Of fewer than 2.5 million clones listed, roughly 93% are singletons. The sequenced material came from naive CD4+ T cells from PBMCs. These receptors came from a man aged 18 to 35 in good health. Some clones in this sample may be carry-over from other donors' samples. Each CDR3 is given with its conserved first and last residue. The D gene is left open where the match is weak. Not all rows give a size; the values are once, few, many and, for expanded clones, a class.

d_gene	j_gene	abundance	v_gene	CDR3nt	CDR3aa
TRBD2	TRBJ2-7	.	TRBV29-1	TGCAGCGTTGCCGTACTAGCGACCTACGAGCAGCACTTC	CSVAVLATYEQHF
.	TRBJ2-7	.	TRBV28	TGTGCCAGCACCTCCAAGGCAGGGCGTGGGGTCTACGAGCAGTACTTC	CASTSKAGRGVYEQYF
.	TRBJ2-7	.	TRBV7-2	TGTGCCAGCAGCTTAGGCGGGACCTACGAGCAGTACTTC	CASSLGGTYEQYF
TRBD2	TRBJ2-1	.	TRBV10-3	TGTGCCATCAGGACCCACGGACTAGCGGGAAATGACTCCTACAATGAGCAGTTCTTC	CAIRTHGLAGNDSYNEQFF
TRBD2	TRBJ2-2	.	TRBV5-4	TGTGCCAGCAGCTTGGAAAGCGGGAGGCCCACCGGGGAGCTGTTTTTT	CASSLESGRPTGELFF
.	TRBJ1-4	once	TRBV7-2	TGTGCCAGCAGCCCCAACCCGGCAGGCGGAAAACTGTTTTTT	CASSPNPAGGKLFF
TRBD2	TRBJ2-1	.	TRBV19	TGTGCCAGTAGCCAACTAGCGGGATACAATGAGCAGTTCTTC	CASSQLAGYNEQFF
.	TRBJ1-4	once	TRBV6-5	TGTGCCAGCAGTTACGATTCGGGAGGTGAAAAACTGTTTTTT	CASSYDSGGEKLFF
.	TRBJ1-2	.	TRBV28	TGTGCCGGGGCGGGAGGCGGCTATGGCTACACCTTC	CAGAGGGYGYTF
TRBD1	TRBJ1-2	.	TRBV25-1	TGTGCCAGCAGTGTGACAGGGGCTTATGGCTACACCTTC	CASSVTGAYGYTF
.	TRBJ2-6	.	TRBV5-1	TGCGCCAGCAGCTTGACAGGGACTGGGGCCAACGTCCTGACTTTC	CASSLTGTGANVLTF
.	TRBJ2-5	once	TRBV4-1	TGCGCCAGCAGCCAAGCTGTCCAAGAGACCCAGTACTTC	CASSQAVQETQYF
.	TRBJ2-3	.	TRBV7-2	TGTGCCAGCAGCTTACGGACAGCAGATACGCAGTATTTT	CASSLRTADTQYF
.	TRBJ2-4	.	TRBV7-2	TGTGCCAGCAGCTTATATTCGTCGGGGATCGAAATAGGATTC	CASSLYSSGIEIGF
.	TRBJ2-1	.	TRBV6-5	TGTGCAGCAGCAGCAACCTTCAACGATGAGCAGTTCTTC	CAAAATFNDEQFF
TRBD1	TRBJ2-7	.	TRBV30	TGTGCCTGGAGGGGACAGGGGAGCTCCTACGAGCAGTACTTC	CAWRGQGSSYEQYF
TRBD1	TRBJ1-2	.	TRBV4-1	TGCGCCAGCAGCCCGGCCCAACAGGGGGACTATGGCTACACCTTC	CASSPAQQGDYGYTF
.	TRBJ1-1	.	TRBV6-1	TGTGCCAGCAGTGGAAAGGGGGGAAGGACTGAAGCTTTCTTT	CASSGKGGRTEAFF
.	TRBJ2-1	once	TRBV30	TGTGCCTGGAGTGTAATTTCCGGGAAGTATGAGCAGTTCTTC	CAWSVISGKYEQFF
TRBD1	TRBJ1-2	.	TRBV4-1	TGCGCCAGCAGCCTACTGACAGGGAACGGCTATGGCTACACCTTC	CASSLLTGNGYGYTF
.	TRBJ2-1	once	TRBV7-3	TGTGCCAGCAGCTTAATTAGTGACAATGAGCAGTTCTTC	CASSLISDNEQFF
TRBD1	TRBJ2-7	.	TRBV2	TGTGCCAGCGGGACAGGGGGCGTCTACGAGCAGTACTTC	CASGTGGVYEQYF
TRBD2	TRBJ2-2	.	TRBV5-1	TGCGCCAGCAGCTTAATTGTGGGAGGGGACACCGGGGAGCTGTTTTTT	CASSLIVGGDTGELFF
.	TRBJ1-2	.	TRBV11-2	TGTGCCAGCAGCTTAGCCCCTGGCGGAAACTATGGCTACACCTTC	CASSLAPGGNYGYTF
.	TRBJ1-2	.	TRBV29-1	TGCAGCGTTTCCCAGGGGAACTATGGCTACACCTTC	CSVSQGNYGYTF
TRBD2	TRBJ2-3	.	TRBV6-4	TGTGCCAGCAGTGACTCATGGCTAGCGGGAGGGCCTAGGGCAGATACGCAGTATTTT	CASSDSWLAGGPRADTQYF
.	TRBJ2-7	.	TRBV28	TGTGCCAGCAGTCCCACGGGTCCCTACGAGCAGTACTTC	CASSPTGPYEQYF
.	TRBJ2-1	.	TRBV7-8	TGTGCCAGCAGCATCGGGAGAGCAGCGTACAATGAGCAGTTCTTC	CASSIGRAAYNEQFF
.	TRBJ1-6	.	TRBV5-6	TGTGCCAGCAGCTTGACCTACGCTCCAAATTCACCCCTCCACTTT	CASSLTYAPNSPLHF
.	TRBJ2-3	.	TRBV6-1	TGTGCCAGCAGTGTCCGGAGCGGCACAGATACGCAGTATTTT	CASSVRSGTDTQYF
TRBD1	TRBJ1-1	.	TRBV5-1	TGCGCCAGCAGCCTCGGACAGGGCCAGGAATTGAGTTTT	CASSLGQGQELSF
.	TRBJ2-3	.	TRBV19	TGTGCCAGTAGTAGGGCCCCCGACGCAGATACGCAGTATTTT	CASSRAPDADTQYF
.	TRBJ2-5	.	TRBV7-9	TGTGCCAGCAGCTTGAAGGCGGCGTGGGAGACCCAGTACTTC	CASSLKAAWETQYF
.	TRBJ1-1	.	TRBV28	TGTGCCAGCAGTCCAAACCATGGGGCTTTCTTT	CASSPNHGAFF
TRBD1	TRBJ1-2	.	TRBV15	TGTGCCACCAGCGGGGGGACAGGAATAAACTATGGCTACACCTTC	CATSGGTGINYGYTF
.	TRBJ2-5	once	TRBV7-6	TGTGCCAGCAGGGGGGGTGAGACCCAGTACTTC	CASRGGETQYF
.	TRBJ1-1	.	TRBV28	TGTGCCAGCAGAAGGACAGTGAACACTGAAGCTTTCTTT	CASRRTVNTEAFF
.	TRBJ2-5	once	TRBV9	TGTGCCAGCAGCGCCCAGGGGGAGGGGGAAGAGACCCAGTACTTC	CASSAQGEGEETQYF
.	TRBJ1-1	.	TRBV6-5	TGTGCCACCCTGAGCCCGGGGTGGAGCTCTGAAGCTTTCTTT	CATLSPGWSSEAFF
.	TRBJ2-2	.	TRBV7-8	TGTGCCAGCAGCCCCGGGACCCCCGGCGGGGAGCTGTTTTTT	CASSPGTPGGELFF
TRBD2	TRBJ2-2	.	TRBV5-1	TGCGCCAGCAGCTTGGAAGGACTAGGCGGGGAGCTGTTTTTT	CASSLEGLGGELFF
TRBD1	TRBJ2-4	.	TRBV2	TGTGCCAGCAGGCCGGGACAGGGAATCATTCAGTACTTC	CASRPGQGIIQYF
.	TRBJ2-2	.	TRBV6-9	TGTGCCAGCAGCCTGAGCGGGACAGCGAACACCGGGGAGCTGTTTTTT	CASSLSGTANTGELFF
.	TRBJ2-2	.	TRBV28	TGTGCCAGCTACCGCCGGACGGGTAGGATGGGCGGGAACACCGGGGAGCTGTTTTTT	CASYRRTGRMGGNTGELFF
TRBD1	TRBJ2-7	.	TRBV28	TGTGCCAGCAGTTTACAAGGGACAGGGGGCTACGAGCAGTACTTC	CASSLQGTGGYEQYF